This T cell receptor (beta chain) derives from a study of blood T cell repertoires in COVID-19. Study details: Samples of COVID-19 (acute and convalescent) were obtained from the United States, Italy and Spain.

The germline gives CDR1 LGHDT, CDR2 YNNKEL (reference sequence). The CDR3 sequence is 19 residues long. Trimming at V came to 0 bases and at J to 0 bases, leaving 12 bases not matched to a gene. Per the authors' pipeline: Estimation of nucleated cell counts was performed using reference gene primer amplification. TCRdb's copy holds only in-frame clones and misses some; the assay was immunoSEQ multiplex PCR. For V, J and clone size, that table is used; D and trimming come from the DNA. Here the sample spans around 100,000 clones, 70% to 90% being singletons. The V call is TRBV3-1 (or the pseudogene TRBV3-2), the J call TRBJ2-3; TRBD2 matches at 7 bases. The sample taken for sequencing was peripheral blood. The sequence derives from a man older than 75 with acute or convalescent COVID-19. The DNA for the CDR3 is TGTGCCAGCAGCCAAGATCTCGGGGGAGGGCCACGTAGCACAGATACGCAGTATTTT. This gives the protein CASSQDLGGGPRSTDTQYF.